This entry is about one T cell receptor beta chain. The antigen is undetermined. The data belong to a study of shared clonotypes between healthy human individuals. At the level of the study: Each donor's CD8 memory used one plate, CD8 naive two, each CD4 subset three.

The naive CD8 subset, CD45RO-negative cells positively selected for CCR7, excluded terminally differentiated effector memory CD45RA+ cells. Healthy HIV-negative adults with no recent acute infections or vaccinations were recruited as donors. DNA at 200 ng, roughly 30,000 T cell genomes, went into sorted-subset replicate PCRs. TCRdb keeps only in-frame clones here, not all; method: immunoSEQ multiplex PCR. The sample lists millions of clones, just under 95% occurring once. Whole-study results and caveats: Sequencing depth was predicted to influence how clonotypes are shared among donors.

The length of the CDR3 is 15 residues. V lost 0 bases to trimming and J lost 7 bases, with 14 bases between them. CDR1 and CDR2 from the germline V gene are SGHDT and YYEEEE. This receptor was taken from a man between 18 and 35 years old in good health. The rearrangement joins TRBV5-6 to TRBJ2-1, with D possibly matching TRBD2 (6 bases). Specimen: naive CD8+ T cells sorted from blood. The CDR3 reads CASSLGPGAGNEQFF. For the CDR3, the DNA is TGTGCCAGCAGCTTGGGACCGGGAGCAGGGAATGAGCAGTTCTTC.